The following is a T cell receptor beta chain sequence with its context. Antigen: not known. Ophthalmopathy donors showed moderate-to-severe activity, CAS ≥3, NOSPECS ≥4 and a duration under 3 months. Excluded were patients with other autoimmune diseases, uncontrolled infections, pregnancy or lactation. Clinical symptoms, serum thyroxine, TRAb, thyroid ultrasound and orbital computed tomography formed the basis of diagnosis. For repertoire sequencing, the TCR beta CDR3 regions were amplified from RNA transcripts. HTBI primers primed a first-round RT-PCR, and a second-round multiplex PCR followed. TCRdb redid the calling of the multiplex PCR reads with MiXCR, one entry per CDR3 protein. The data show some 750,000 distinct CDR3 sequences, with around 40% seen just once and 40% to 55% held by the top ten. The record originates from a study of Graves' ophthalmopathy and Graves' hyperthyroidism. Overall study results and limits: A roughly 81% specificity and around 86% sensitivity were achieved by a 13-signature model that separated ophthalmopathy from stable hyperthyroidism.

Sequencing input: peripheral blood. The TCR comes from an adult man with Graves' ophthalmopathy.

The CDR3 sequence is CASSTDRASSQTQYF. CDR3 sequence (DNA): TGTGCCAGCAGCACCGACAGGGCTTCATCCCAGACCCAGTACTTC. The chain joins TRBV7-9 to TRBJ2-5, with 7 nucleotides matching TRBD1. J gave up 6 bases and V 5 bases, and 12 bases lay outside the gene matches. CDR1 and CDR2 (germline): SEHNR, FQNEAQ (reference sequence). The CDR3 is made up of 15 amino acids.